This T cell receptor (beta chain) was sequenced during a study of T cell responses to AZD1222 COVID-19 vaccine. The overall study: Samples with a second dose at about 4 or about 12 weeks were pooled together.

Note on this clone: Its matching antigen is unknown.

Clones were sequenced by immunoSEQ multiplex PCR, and TCRdb holds only the in-frame ones, with some missing. The table has around 140,000 clones, around 89% seen once; the top ten hold under 3.5%. Study results and caveats: Only a handful of individuals given AZD1222 were seropositive at baseline. Repertoire samples came only from after the peak T cell response. White British ancestry dominated among donors, who included more females, and clonal diversity was possibly underestimated.

The V end was cut by 5 bases, the J end by 8 bases, with 15 bases between. The CDR3 is made up of 13 amino acids. CDR1 SEHNR and CDR2 FQNEAQ come from the germline V gene (reference sequence). V and J are TRBV7-9 and TRBJ1-2, with D maybe TRBD1 (5 bases). The sequenced sample was peripheral blood, obtained on day 0 of AZD1222 vaccination. The receptor was isolated from an adult in good health. The CDR3 DNA sequence: TGTGCCAGCAGCCGGGACGGCCTGGGCGGCTACACCTTC. This sequence encodes CASSRDGLGGYTF.